This is a list of T cell receptor beta chains from one sample in a study of T cell responses to AZD1222 COVID-19 vaccine. Sequenced by immunoSEQ multiplex PCR; TCRdb stores in-frame clones only, minus some. The sample lists 150,000 to 200,000 clones, about 92% occurring once. The specimen was peripheral blood, collected on day 0 of AZD1222 vaccination. All receptors derive from an adult in good health. CDR3s include the opening cysteine and the closing phenylalanine or tryptophan. The D gene is left open where the match is weak. Only part of the rows carry a size: once, few, many, or a class if the clone is expanded.

v_call,j_call,d_call,clone_size,cdr3_aa,cdr3_nt
TRBV7-3,TRBJ2-2,.,.,CASSRSPGDSANTGELFF,TGTGCCAGCAGCCGTTCACCAGGGGATTCTGCGAACACCGGGGAGCTGTTTTTT
TRBV28,TRBJ1-2,.,.,CASSLVGGIGYTF,TGTGCCAGCAGCTTGGTCGGCGGGATCGGCTACACCTTC
TRBV7-2,TRBJ1-4,.,.,CASSVYSGATNEKLFF,TGTGCCAGCAGCGTCTATTCAGGGGCAACTAATGAAAAACTGTTTTTT
TRBV5-4,TRBJ2-2,.,.,CASSTERGSTGELFF,TGTGCCAGCAGCACCGAAAGGGGGAGCACCGGGGAGCTGTTTTTT
TRBV29-1,TRBJ1-1,.,.,CSVVRDKVTEAFF,TGCAGCGTTGTACGGGACAAGGTCACTGAAGCTTTCTTT
TRBV5-6,TRBJ1-3,.,.,CASSLSGRVSGNTIYF,TGTGCCAGCAGCTTGTCAGGTCGGGTGAGCGGAAACACCATATATTTT
TRBV10-2,TRBJ1-2,TRBD1,.,CASRGGQGGDYGYTF,TGCGCCAGCAGGGGGGGACAGGGTGGTGACTATGGCTACACCTTC
TRBV15,TRBJ2-1,.,.,CATSSRIQGNEQFF,TGTGCCACCAGCAGCAGAATTCAGGGGAACGAGCAGTTCTTC
TRBV5-6,TRBJ2-7,.,.,CASSRDDTGFDEQYF,TGTGCCAGCAGCCGGGACGATACAGGGTTTGACGAGCAGTACTTC
TRBV10-3,TRBJ1-1,.,once,CAIRTMGAATEAFF,TGTGCCATCAGGACCATGGGGGCGGCAACTGAAGCTTTCTTT
TRBV10-3,TRBJ2-7,.,.,CAISETGTEQYF,TGTGCCATCAGTGAGACAGGGACCGAGCAGTACTTC
TRBV27,TRBJ1-6,.,.,CASSLVPWNAPLHF,TGTGCCAGCAGTTTGGTCCCTTGGAACGCACCCCTCCACTTT
TRBV19,TRBJ1-3,.,.,CASTGRGGLPTASGNTIYF,TGTGCCAGTACGGGTAGGGGGGGCCTTCCTACCGCCTCTGGAAACACCATATATTTT
TRBV19,TRBJ2-2,TRBD1,.,CASSPRDRGYTGELFF,TGTGCCAGTAGTCCGCGAGACAGGGGGTATACCGGGGAGCTGTTTTTT
TRBV5-4,TRBJ1-2,.,.,CASSYRDIQHYGYTF,TGTGCCAGCAGCTATCGTGACATTCAGCACTATGGCTACACCTTC
TRBV18,TRBJ2-2,.,.,CASSRDYTGELFF,TGTGCCAGCTCACGAGATTACACCGGGGAGCTGTTTTTT
TRBV7-9,TRBJ2-1,.,.,CASSDAKKSSYNEQFF,TGTGCCAGCAGCGACGCCAAAAAGAGCTCCTACAATGAGCAGTTCTTC
TRBV30,TRBJ1-1,.,.,CAWGRGRVTEAFF,TGTGCCTGGGGAAGGGGGAGGGTTACTGAAGCTTTCTTT
TRBV6-5,TRBJ1-2,.,.,CASILRGVNYTF,TGTGCCAGCATCCTAAGGGGCGTTAACTACACCTTC
TRBV6-5,TRBJ1-1,TRBD1,.,CASILTGRGTEAFF,TGTGCCAGCATTTTGACAGGGCGAGGGACTGAAGCTTTCTTT
TRBV18,TRBJ1-3,.,.,CASSPQVYDNTIYF,TGTGCCAGCTCACCTCAGGTTTACGACAACACCATATATTTT
TRBV5-1,TRBJ1-5,TRBD1,.,CASSKTGNQPQHF,TGCGCCAGCAGCAAGACAGGGAACCAGCCCCAGCATTTT
TRBV6-1,TRBJ1-2,.,.,CASSEAGLSNYGYTF,TGTGCCAGCAGTGAAGCGGGCCTTTCTAACTATGGCTACACCTTC
TRBV28,TRBJ2-5,.,.,CASRTQGSLQETQYF,TGTGCCAGCCGCACCCAGGGGTCTTTACAAGAGACCCAGTACTTC
TRBV5-1,TRBJ1-4,TRBD1,.,CASSSGQGRTNEKLFF,TGCGCCAGCAGCTCGGGACAGGGAAGGACTAATGAAAAACTGTTTTTT
TRBV12-3/TRBV12-4,TRBJ1-5,.,.,CASSSNQPQHF,TGTGCCAGCAGCTCTAACCAGCCCCAGCATTTT
TRBV9,TRBJ2-1,.,.,CASSVTGVPYNEQFF,TGTGCCAGCAGCGTAACGGGGGTACCCTACAATGAGCAGTTCTTC
TRBV7-9,TRBJ2-7,TRBD1,many,CASRPGQGSHEQYF,TGTGCCAGCAGACCGGGACAGGGGAGCCACGAGCAGTACTTC
TRBV28,TRBJ1-1,.,.,CASSQKNTEAFF,TGTGCCAGCAGTCAGAAGAACACTGAAGCTTTCTTT
TRBV4-3,TRBJ2-3,.,.,CASSPLGADTQYF,TGCGCCAGCAGCCCCTTGGGGGCAGATACGCAGTATTTT
TRBV6-6,TRBJ2-1,.,.,CASTGTENNEQFF,TGTGCCAGCACAGGGACGGAAAACAATGAGCAGTTCTTC
TRBV10-3,TRBJ1-5,TRBD1,.,CAISEDGTVNQPQHF,TGTGCCATCAGTGAGGACGGGACAGTGAATCAGCCCCAGCATTTT
TRBV18,TRBJ1-3,.,.,CASSPKADTIGNTIYF,TGTGCCAGCTCACCAAAGGCAGATACCATTGGAAACACCATATATTTT
TRBV4-2,TRBJ1-2,TRBD1,.,CASSQGDSGTVYGYTF,TGTGCCAGCAGCCAAGGAGACTCCGGGACAGTCTATGGCTACACCTTC
TRBV9,TRBJ1-2,.,.,CASRGGGMDGYTF,TGTGCCTCCCGGGGCGGGGGAATGGATGGCTACACCTTC
TRBV5-5,TRBJ1-1,.,few,CASSLGSGVTNTEAFF,TGTGCCAGCAGCTTGGGGTCAGGGGTAACAAACACTGAAGCTTTCTTT
TRBV3-1/TRBV3-2,TRBJ1-6,.,.,CASSQGGGRTYNSPLHF,TGTGCCAGCAGCCAAGGAGGGGGTAGGACCTATAATTCACCCCTCCACTTT
TRBV16,TRBJ2-2,.,.,CASSPETLTGELFF,TGTGCCAGCAGCCCGGAGACACTCACCGGGGAGCTGTTTTTT
TRBV15,TRBJ1-1,.,.,CATSTLVEAFF,TGTGCCACCAGCACTCTGGTTGAAGCTTTCTTT
TRBV6-2/TRBV6-3,TRBJ2-1,TRBD2,.,CASSSGGYEQFF,TGTGCCAGCAGCTCGGGGGGGTATGAGCAGTTCTTC
TRBV28,TRBJ1-2,.,.,CASSGTLGQSSGGYTF,TGTGCCAGCAGTGGGACTCTCGGACAGTCCTCGGGCGGCTACACCTTC
TRBV29-1,TRBJ2-3,.,.,CSVAPDDTQYF,TGCAGCGTCGCACCCGATGATACGCAGTATTTT
TRBV5-1,TRBJ1-2,.,.,CASRDQRDAFVHGYTF,TGCGCCAGCCGCGACCAGCGGGACGCCTTTGTACATGGCTACACCTTC
TRBV9,TRBJ1-2,TRBD1,.,CASSLGTASYGYTF,TGTGCCAGCAGCCTCGGGACAGCCTCCTATGGCTACACCTTC
TRBV4-1,TRBJ2-3,TRBD2,.,CASSQEAGALAGADTQYF,TGCGCCAGCAGCCAAGAGGCGGGGGCACTAGCGGGAGCGGATACGCAGTATTTT
TRBV10-3,TRBJ1-5,.,.,CAISGGRESQPQHF,TGTGCCATCAGTGGCGGCAGGGAGAGTCAGCCCCAGCATTTT
TRBV5-1,TRBJ1-2,.,.,CASSLESHGYTF,TGCGCCAGCAGCTTGGAGAGCCATGGCTACACCTTC
TRBV19,TRBJ1-2,.,.,CASSNLGLDYGYTF,TGTGCCAGTAGTAACCTAGGCCTTGACTATGGCTACACCTTC
TRBV19,TRBJ1-1,.,.,CASTLGGGLTEAFF,TGTGCCAGTACCCTGGGGGGGGGTCTTACTGAAGCTTTCTTT
TRBV5-1,TRBJ2-7,.,.,CASRQTSTYEQYF,TGCGCCAGCAGGCAGACGAGCACCTACGAGCAGTACTTC
TRBV7-9,TRBJ1-1,.,once,CASSFPETEAFF,TGTGCCAGCAGCTTCCCAGAAACTGAAGCTTTCTTT
TRBV18,TRBJ2-1,.,.,CASSLPNNEQFF,TGTGCCAGCTCACTACCAAACAATGAGCAGTTCTTC
TRBV21-1,TRBJ1-6,.,many,CASSKGFWDTASSYNSPLHF,TGTGCCAGCAGCAAAGGGTTTTGGGACACAGCAAGCTCCTATAATTCACCCCTCCACTTT
TRBV20-1,TRBJ1-1,.,.,CSAGPHWAFF,TGCAGTGCTGGACCTCACTGGGCTTTCTTT
TRBV4-1,TRBJ2-1,TRBD1,.,CASSPLTGSSYNEQFF,TGCGCCAGCAGCCCTTTGACAGGGAGCTCCTACAATGAGCAGTTCTTC
TRBV6-6,TRBJ1-5,TRBD1,.,CASSRGTGGEYSNQPQHF,TGTGCCAGCAGTCGCGGGACAGGGGGCGAGTATAGCAATCAGCCCCAGCATTTT
TRBV28,TRBJ1-5,.,.,CASSLGRGGLNQPQHF,TGTGCCAGCAGTTTGGGGCGGGGAGGCCTCAATCAGCCCCAGCATTTT
TRBV7-3,TRBJ2-1,TRBD2,.,CASSPTSGFSEQFF,TGTGCCAGCAGCCCAACTAGCGGTTTTAGTGAGCAGTTCTTC
TRBV15,TRBJ1-3,.,.,CATSRGPVSSGNTIYF,TGTGCCACCAGCAGAGGGCCGGTCAGCTCTGGAAACACCATATATTTT
TRBV5-1,TRBJ1-2,TRBD1,.,CASSLGGQGYGYTF,TGCGCCAGCAGCTTGGGAGGACAGGGCTATGGCTACACCTTC